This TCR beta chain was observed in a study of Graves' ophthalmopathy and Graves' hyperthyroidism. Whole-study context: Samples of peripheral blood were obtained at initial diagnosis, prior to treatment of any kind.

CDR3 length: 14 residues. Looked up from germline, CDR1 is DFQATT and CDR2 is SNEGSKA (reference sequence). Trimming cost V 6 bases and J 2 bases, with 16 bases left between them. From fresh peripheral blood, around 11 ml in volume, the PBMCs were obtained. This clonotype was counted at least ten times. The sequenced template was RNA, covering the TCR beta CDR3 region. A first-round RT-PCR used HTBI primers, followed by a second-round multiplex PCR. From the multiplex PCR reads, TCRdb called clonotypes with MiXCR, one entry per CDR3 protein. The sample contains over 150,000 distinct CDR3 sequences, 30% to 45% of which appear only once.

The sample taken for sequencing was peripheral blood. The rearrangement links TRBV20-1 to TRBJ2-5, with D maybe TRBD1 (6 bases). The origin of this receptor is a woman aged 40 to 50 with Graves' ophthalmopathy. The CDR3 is CSATPGANQETQYF. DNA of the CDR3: TGCAGTGCCACCCCAGGGGCGAATCAAGAGACCCAGTACTTC.